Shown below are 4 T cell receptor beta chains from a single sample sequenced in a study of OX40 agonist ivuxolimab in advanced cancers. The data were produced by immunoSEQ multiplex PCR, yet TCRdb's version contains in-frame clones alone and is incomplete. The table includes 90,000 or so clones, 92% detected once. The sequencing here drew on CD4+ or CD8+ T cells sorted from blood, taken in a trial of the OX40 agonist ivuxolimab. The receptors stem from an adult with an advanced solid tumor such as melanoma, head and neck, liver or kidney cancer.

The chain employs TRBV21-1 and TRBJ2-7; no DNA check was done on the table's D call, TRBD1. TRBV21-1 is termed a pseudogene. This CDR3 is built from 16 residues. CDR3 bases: TGTGCCAGCAGCAAAAGGAGACTCGACAGAACCTACGAGCAGTACTTC. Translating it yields CASSKRRLDRTYEQYF.

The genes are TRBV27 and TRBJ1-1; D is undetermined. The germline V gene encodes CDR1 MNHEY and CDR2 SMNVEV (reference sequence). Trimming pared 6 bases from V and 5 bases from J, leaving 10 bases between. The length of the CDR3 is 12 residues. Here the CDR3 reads CASSQGRTEAFF. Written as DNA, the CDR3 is TGTGCCAGCAGCCAAGGGAGGACTGAAGCTTTCTTT.

The CDR3 spells CASSQGFTSGNTIYF. In nucleotides, the CDR3 is TGTGCCAGCAGTCAGGGGTTTACCTCTGGAAACACCATATATTTT. The V and J genes are TRBV27 and TRBJ1-3; a possible D gene is TRBD1 (6 bases). The CDR3 has 15 residues. The V end lost 5 bases, the J end lost 0 bases, and 11 bases lay between the germline ends. Germline V gene data show CDR1 as MNHEY and CDR2 as SMNVEV (reference sequence).

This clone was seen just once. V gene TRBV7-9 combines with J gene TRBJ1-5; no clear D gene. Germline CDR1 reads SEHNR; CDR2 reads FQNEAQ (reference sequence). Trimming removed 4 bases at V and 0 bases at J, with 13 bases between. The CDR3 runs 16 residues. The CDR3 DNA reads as TGTGCCAGCAGCTCAGGAGCCACCTATAGCAATCAGCCCCAGCATTTT. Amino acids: CASSSGATYSNQPQHF.